This T cell receptor beta chain was found in a study of T cells after yellow fever vaccination. Concerning this clonotype itself: The antigen is undetermined.

Conversion of TCR transcripts into cDNA relied on 5'RACE template switching, which added a universal primer site and UMIs. TCRdb called the 5' RACE reads again in MiXCR, with one record for every CDR3 protein. There are approximately 510,000 distinct CDR3 sequences in the sample; roughly 22% occur only once, and roughly 16% lies in the top ten. Study-wide results and caveats: Faster peaking, at day 5 versus 15, marked a secondary response that was weaker. After the booster, over 95% of CD4 and about nine tenths of CD8 primary-response clones were re-detected.

The CDR3 extends over 15 amino acids. J gave up 2 bases and V 3 bases, and 4 bases lay outside the gene matches. Germline CDR1 reads SGHRS; CDR2 reads YFSETQ. This receptor was obtained from a man aged 18 to 30 who received the YFV17D yellow fever vaccine. The starting material was PBMCs, obtained 21 days after the first yellow fever vaccination. The chain uses TRBV5-1 and TRBJ1-2; 10 positions agree with TRBD1. Here the CDR3 reads CASSSTGGANYGYTF. The DNA for the CDR3 is TGCGCCAGCAGCTCGACAGGGGGCGCGAACTATGGCTACACCTTC.